Described below is a single T cell receptor (beta chain) sequence and its context. Its cognate antigen is unknown. This sample was included in a study of graft-versus-host responses after intestinal transplantation. Study background: Uniformly, recipients were administered anti-thymocyte globulin induction with subsequent tacrolimus and steroids for two to three years. Overall study findings and caveats: Allograft clonal ratios (graft-versus-host to host-versus-graft) were high in patients who had graft-donor T cell macrochimerism. Recipient bone marrow held GvH clones, some seen earlier in ileum or blood.

The assay was immunoSEQ multiplex PCR, and TCRdb's table has in-frame clones only and misses some. The sample contains approximately 13,000 clones, 93% of which appear only once. Germline V gene sequence: CDR1 SEHNR, CDR2 FQNEAQ (reference sequence). The CDR3 consists of 12 residues. Trimming took off 5 bases at V and 4 bases at J, with 8 bases between the two ends. This TCR came from a human patient who received an intestinal transplant, so some T cells may come from the graft donor. J is TRBJ1-1 and V is TRBV7-9; D call uncertain. This sample comprised PBMCs, obtained 1032 days after intestinal transplantation. The CDR3 region has the DNA TGTGCCAGCAGCGGTGGGAGCACTGAAGCTTTCTTT. Residues: CASSGGSTEAFF.